Listed below are T cell receptor beta chains from one sample, sequenced in a study of control samples from healthy donors and cancer patients. Profiled with immunoSEQ multiplex PCR; TCRdb holds only in-frame clones, not every one. The data contain about 75,000 clones, about 95% of them singletons. Material for sequencing was blood. These receptors originate from a woman in her thirties or forties in good health. CDR3s include the opening cysteine and the closing phenylalanine or tryptophan. The D gene is left open where the match is weak. The listing skips clone size in some rows; elsewhere it reads once, few, many or a size class.

>once|NA|TRBJ2-5|TRBV15
CATSRDGTVKETQYF
TGTGCCACCAGCAGAGATGGGACGGTAAAAGAGACCCAGTACTTC
>NA|TRBD1|TRBJ2-7|TRBV4-3
CASSQDWGTGGLLRYF
TGCGCCAGCAGCCAAGATTGGGGGACAGGGGGGCTCCTAAGGTACTTC
>once|TRBD1|TRBJ2-6|TRBV5-4
CATGQVSGANVLTF
TGTGCCACCGGACAGGTCTCTGGGGCCAACGTCCTGACTTTC
>NA|TRBD1|TRBJ2-7|TRBV5-4
CASSETGYEQYF
TGTGCCAGCAGCGAGACAGGGTACGAGCAGTACTTC
>NA|NA|TRBJ1-2|TRBV25-1
CASSGTAYGYTF
TGTGCCAGCAGTGGGACAGCCTATGGCTACACCTTC
>NA|TRBD2|TRBJ2-3|TRBV3-1/TRBV3-2
CASSQKEGLARLGTDTQYF
TGTGCCAGCAGCCAAAAGGAGGGACTAGCTCGACTAGGAACAGATACGCAGTATTTT
>NA|NA|TRBJ1-2|TRBV2
CASRLTENYGYTF
TGTGCCAGCAGGCTCACAGAGAACTATGGCTACACCTTC
>NA|TRBD2|TRBJ2-7|TRBV28
CASSPSGRAWYEQYF
TGTGCCAGCAGTCCCAGCGGGAGGGCCTGGTACGAGCAGTACTTC
>NA|TRBD2|TRBJ2-5|TRBV7-9
CASSPGLAGEETQYF
TGTGCCAGCAGTCCGGGACTAGCGGGGGAAGAGACCCAGTACTTC
>NA|TRBD2|TRBJ2-1|TRBV11-2
CASSLEPLLAGGGNEQFF
TGTGCCAGCAGCTTAGAGCCCCTCCTAGCGGGAGGTGGGAATGAGCAGTTCTTC
>NA|TRBD2|TRBJ2-1|TRBV3-1/TRBV3-2
CASSRGGGEQFF
TGTGCCAGCAGCCGCGGGGGGGGTGAGCAGTTCTTC
>NA|TRBD1|TRBJ2-1|TRBV6-5
CASTGTGRWSDEQFF
TGTGCCAGCACCGGGACAGGACGCTGGAGTGATGAGCAGTTCTTC
>NA|TRBD1|TRBJ1-2|TRBV11-2
CASSSGTGADGYTF
TGTGCCAGCAGCTCTGGGACAGGGGCAGATGGCTACACCTTC
>NA|NA|TRBJ1-4|TRBV7-2
CASSNTLRELFF
TGTGCCAGCAGCAACACATTGAGGGAACTGTTTTTT
>NA|NA|TRBJ1-5|TRBV5-5
CASSLVGGTQHF
TGTGCCAGCAGCTTGGTGGGGGGGACCCAGCATTTT
>NA|TRBD1|TRBJ2-1|TRBV29-1
CSVSPGTGIEQFF
TGCAGCGTCAGCCCCGGGACAGGGATTGAGCAGTTCTTC
>NA|NA|TRBJ1-1|TRBV27
CASSFQGTEAFF
TGTGCCAGCAGTTTCCAGGGCACTGAAGCTTTCTTT
>NA|TRBD1|TRBJ2-2|TRBV6-2/TRBV6-3
CASSPRTGVETGELFF
TGTGCCAGCAGCCCTCGGACAGGAGTGGAAACCGGGGAGCTGTTTTTT
>NA|NA|TRBJ1-5|TRBV5-5
CASSYGAGDQPQHF
TGTGCCAGCAGCTACGGGGCTGGGGATCAGCCCCAGCATTTT
>NA|NA|TRBJ2-2|TRBV13
CASSSHRRTGELFF
TGTGCCAGCAGCTCCCACCGGAGGACCGGGGAGCTGTTTTTT
>NA|TRBD1|TRBJ1-6|TRBV6-2/TRBV6-3
CASSGNRGTSPLHF
TGTGCCAGCAGTGGAAACAGGGGAACGTCACCCCTCCACTTT
>NA|NA|TRBJ1-3|TRBV4-3
CASSQGSGIGNTIYF
TGCGCCAGCAGCCAAGGATCCGGGATCGGAAACACCATATATTTT
>NA|TRBD1|TRBJ2-2|TRBV9
CASSVLDRANTGELFF
TGTGCCAGCAGCGTTTTGGACAGGGCGAACACCGGGGAGCTGTTTTTT
>NA|NA|TRBJ1-3|TRBV4-2
CASSPRPTPSGNTIYF
TGTGCCAGCAGCCCCCGACCGACTCCGTCTGGAAACACCATATATTTT
>NA|TRBD1|TRBJ1-5|TRBV6-1
CASSEGTDRNQPQHF
TGTGCCAGCAGTGAGGGGACAGATCGCAATCAGCCCCAGCATTTT
>NA|TRBD1|TRBJ2-1|TRBV7-9
CASSASPGTGPSSYNEQFF
TGTGCCAGCAGCGCAAGTCCCGGGACAGGGCCGAGCTCCTACAATGAGCAGTTCTTC
>NA|TRBD2|TRBJ2-3|TRBV30
CAFSGTRADTQYF
TGTGCCTTCTCGGGGACTAGGGCAGATACGCAGTATTTT
>NA|NA|TRBJ1-4|TRBV3-1/TRBV3-2
CASSPEFALNEKLFF
TGTGCCAGCAGCCCGGAATTCGCGCTTAATGAAAAACTGTTTTTT
>once|NA|TRBJ2-5|TRBV6-5
CASSYSGSPETQYF
TGTGCCAGCAGTTACTCAGGGAGTCCAGAGACCCAGTACTTC
>NA|NA|TRBJ2-7|TRBV4-3
CASSLGGGSYEQYF
TGCGCCAGCAGCCTAGGGGGGGGCTCCTACGAGCAGTACTTC
>NA|TRBD2|TRBJ2-1|TRBV10-1
CASSGTSAGNEQFF
TGCGCCAGCAGTGGGACTAGCGCGGGCAATGAGCAGTTCTTC
>few|NA|TRBJ1-1|TRBV7-9
CASSLALGGTEAFF
TGTGCCAGCAGCTTAGCGCTAGGGGGCACTGAAGCTTTCTTT
>NA|NA|TRBJ2-1|TRBV24-1
CATSDSRAVNEQFF
TGTGCCACCAGTGATTCAAGGGCAGTCAATGAGCAGTTCTTC
>NA|NA|TRBJ1-1|TRBV19
CASSQGLNTEAFF
TGTGCCAGTAGTCAGGGACTGAACACTGAAGCTTTCTTT
>NA|NA|TRBJ1-1|TRBV2
CASSEVMGNTEAFF
TGTGCCAGCAGTGAAGTTATGGGGAACACTGAAGCTTTCTTT
>NA|NA|TRBJ2-5|TRBV15
CATSRDVGEETQYF
TGTGCCACCAGCAGAGACGTAGGGGAAGAGACCCAGTACTTC
>once|NA|TRBJ2-7|TRBV27
CASSLSGGFPYEQYF
TGTGCCAGCAGTTTATCTGGCGGCTTCCCCTACGAGCAGTACTTC
>NA|NA|TRBJ1-2|TRBV5-6
CASSLGPVYGYTF
TGTGCCAGCAGCCTGGGCCCCGTGTATGGCTACACCTTC
>NA|TRBD1|TRBJ2-6|TRBV18
CASSPGTGGGSGANVLTF
TGTGCCAGCTCACCAGGGACAGGGGGAGGCTCTGGGGCCAACGTCCTGACTTTC
>NA|NA|TRBJ1-5|TRBV25-1
CANPTEGGGDQPQHF
TGTGCCAACCCGACAGAGGGAGGAGGGGATCAGCCCCAGCATTTT
>once|TRBD1|TRBJ1-5|TRBV27
CASSPTGDNQPQHF
TGTGCCAGCAGTCCTACAGGGGACAATCAGCCCCAGCATTTT
>NA|TRBD2|TRBJ2-3|TRBV9
CASSSRFSGGSRVDTQYF
TGTGCCAGCAGCTCCCGGTTTAGCGGGGGGTCAAGGGTAGATACGCAGTATTTT
>NA|NA|TRBJ1-2|TRBV30
CAWSTGHGYTF
TGTGCCTGGAGTACGGGGCATGGCTACACCTTC
>NA|TRBD2|TRBJ2-5|TRBV18
CASSPTGTPGGQETQYF
TGTGCCAGCTCACCGACCGGGACTCCGGGGGGCCAAGAGACCCAGTACTTC
>few|NA|TRBJ1-6|TRBV13
CASSLGGVQGSLHF
TGTGCCAGCAGCTTAGGGGGGGTCCAGGGGTCCCTCCACTTT
>NA|NA|TRBJ1-2|TRBV30
CAWSKTVNYGYTF
TGTGCCTGGAGTAAAACAGTCAACTATGGCTACACCTTC
>NA|TRBD1|TRBJ2-1|TRBV11-2
CASSLGQGTYNEQFF
TGTGCCAGCAGCTTAGGACAGGGGACTTACAATGAGCAGTTCTTC
>NA|NA|TRBJ2-7|TRBV7-9
CASSLAVHDVSYEQYF
TGTGCCAGCAGCTTAGCCGTACACGATGTCTCCTACGAGCAGTACTTC
>NA|NA|TRBJ1-4|TRBV6-5
CATIRVLPNEKLFF
TGTGCCACGATCAGGGTATTGCCTAATGAAAAACTGTTTTTT
>NA|NA|TRBJ1-5|TRBV28
CASWGGYSNQPQHF
TGTGCCAGTTGGGGGGGGTATAGCAATCAGCCCCAGCATTTT
>NA|NA|TRBJ2-5|TRBV5-4
CASSLDLVDPKTQYF
TGTGCCAGCAGCTTGGATCTAGTAGATCCGAAGACCCAGTACTTC